The 21 T cell receptor beta chains presented below share a single source sample, sequenced in a study of blood T cells in healthy people across ages. The use of a sample-barcoded 5' primer and a J-beta primer mix characterized a second PCR of 7 to 11 cycles. TCRdb recomputed calls from the 5' RACE reads with MiXCR, one row per CDR3 protein. This table has about 1.5 million distinct CDR3 sequences, roughly 43% appearing once. Sequencing used blood. These receptors were taken from a woman aged 18-29 years in good health.

The gene calls are TRBV4-3 and TRBJ2-3; the D call may be TRBD1 or TRBD2 (6 bases each). Looked up from germline, CDR1 is LGHNA and CDR2 is YSLEER. The V end was cut by 1 base, the J end by 3 bases, with 11 bases between. The length of the CDR3 is 15 residues. CDR3 protein: CASSQGGARTDTQYF. The CDR3 DNA reads as TGCGCCAGCAGCCAAGGGGGGGCCAGGACAGATACGCAGTATTTT.

The chain is built from TRBV7-9 and TRBJ1-2; TRBD1 is a possible D gene (5 bases). Trimming shortened V by 5 bases and J by 2 bases, and 15 bases separated the two germline ends. The CDR3 covers 15 residues. The V gene's germline CDR1 is SEHNR and CDR2 FQNEAQ (reference sequence). CDR3 in DNA: TGTGCCAGCAGCCCAACGGGGGGACGGAACTATGGCTACACCTTC. This encodes CASSPTGGRNYGYTF.

The V and J genes are TRBV5-5 and TRBJ1-6; D is possibly TRBD1 (5 bases). The V end was cut by 1 base, the J end by 7 bases, with 21 bases between. The CDR3 sequence is 18 residues long. Germline V gene data show CDR1 as SGHKS and CDR2 as YYEKEE (reference sequence). In DNA, the CDR3 is TGTGCCAGCAGCTTGAGCCCGCAGGGCCTTGGAACGAATTCACCCCTCCACTTT. The encoded protein is CASSLSPQGLGTNSPLHF.

Concerning this clonotype itself: One end of the junction fails to match germline, which may point to a read error. This chain links TRBV11-3 with TRBJ2-3, with 7 bases identical to TRBD2. This CDR3 region has 15 residues. Per the germline V gene, CDR1 is SGHNT and CDR2 is YENEEA. CDR3 amino acids: CASSLEAGTADAQYF. The CDR3 nucleotides are TGTGCCAGCAGCTTAGAAGCGGGGACGGCAGATGCGCAGTATTTT.

This chain links TRBV5-1 with TRBJ2-1; no clear D. Trimming pared 2 bases from V and 0 bases from J, leaving 15 bases between. The CDR3 contains 17 residues. Germline V gene data show CDR1 as SGHRS and CDR2 as YFSETQ. CDR3 residues: CASSFVSGASSYNEQFF. The CDR3 nucleotides read TGCGCCAGCAGCTTTGTTTCTGGCGCCAGCTCCTACAATGAGCAGTTCTTC.

This clonotype has only a few counts. The chain has TRBV29-1 and TRBJ2-1; D is undetermined. The J call may be wrong; the DNA end is better matched by TRBJ2-7. Germline assignment: CDR1 SQVTM and CDR2 ANQGSEA. CDR3 length: 14 amino acids. The CDR3 region has the DNA TGCAGCGTTGGACCGACGAGCTCCTACAATGAGCAGTACTTC. It is translated as CSVGPTSSYNEQYF.

The genes are TRBV20-1 and TRBJ1-4; no firm D call. The ends were cut back, 5 bases at V and 8 bases at J, with 12 bases in the middle. Germline CDR1 is DFQATT and CDR2 is SNEGSKA (reference sequence). This CDR3 has 12 amino acids. CDR3: CSAPFLNEKLFF. As DNA, the CDR3 is TGCAGTGCTCCCTTCCTTAACGAAAAACTGTTTTTT.

This chain joins TRBV7-3 and TRBJ2-3, with 10 bases that match TRBD1. CDR1 SGHTA and CDR2 FQGTGA come from the germline V gene. The trim removed 3 bases at V and 5 bases at J, leaving 5 bases unmatched. This CDR3 contains 15 residues. The CDR3 spells CASSFSRDRGDTQYF. The CDR3, as DNA: TGTGCCAGCAGCTTTTCCCGGGACAGGGGAGATACGCAGTATTTT.

The chain couples TRBV6-6 to TRBJ1-5, with D perhaps matching TRBD1 (5 bases). V shed 5 bases and J shed 0 bases, with 17 bases lying between them. The CDR3 runs 17 residues. CDR1 MNHNY and CDR2 SVGAGI come from the germline V gene (reference sequence). The CDR3 here is CASSTHRQGDSNQPQHF. The CDR3 region has the DNA TGTGCCAGCAGTACCCACCGGCAGGGAGATAGCAATCAGCCCCAGCATTTT.

This clonotype occurred a few times. The chain is built from TRBV6-5 and TRBJ2-5; no firm D call. CDR1 is MNHEY, CDR2 SVGAGI, per germline. The CDR3 has 16 residues. Trimming pared 0 bases from V and 2 bases from J, leaving 13 bases between. The chain's CDR3 is CASSYSYPGFQETQYF. The CDR3 coding sequence is TGTGCCAGCAGTTACTCGTACCCCGGGTTTCAAGAGACCCAGTACTTC.

This clonotype was observed once. The rearrangement links TRBV24-1 to TRBJ2-7, with TRBD2 identical over 9 bases. Trimming took 0 bases from V and 7 from J; bases not matched to a gene: 18. Germline values: CDR1 KGHDR, CDR2 SFDVKD. This CDR3 spans 19 amino acids. The CDR3 spells CATSDLARSGSGAYNEQYF. CDR3 bases: TGTGCCACCAGTGATTTGGCCCGTAGCGGGAGTGGGGCCTACAATGAGCAGTACTTC.

The chain carries TRBV11-2 and TRBJ2-2, with D maybe TRBD1 (5 bases). From germline, CDR1 is SGHAT and CDR2 FQNNGV. The length of the CDR3 is 16 residues. V lost 0 bases to trimming and J lost 4 bases, with 12 bases between them. The CDR3 region is CASSLEGLRFTGELFF. In nucleotides, the CDR3 is TGTGCCAGCAGCTTAGAGGGGCTGAGATTCACCGGGGAGCTGTTTTTT.

J is TRBJ1-1 and V is TRBV12-3 or TRBV12-4; TRBD1 matches 7 bases. The CDR3 sequence is 13 residues long. The trim removed 7 bases at V and 4 bases at J, leaving 6 bases unmatched. CDR3 nucleotide sequence: TGTGCCAGCATCAAAACAGGGGTCACTGAAGCTTTCTTT. As protein: CASIKTGVTEAFF.

DNA of the CDR3: TGTGCCAGCAGGTCTCCCGGGACAGGGACCGAGCAGTACTTC. This sequence encodes CASRSPGTGTEQYF. V gene TRBV6-5 combines with J gene TRBJ2-7; 9 nucleotides line up with TRBD1. This CDR3 is built from 14 residues. The ends lost 6 bases at V and 6 bases at J; junction bases unmatched: 9. CDR1 MNHEY and CDR2 SVGAGI come from the germline V gene.

In its sample, this clonotype was seen once. The chain combines TRBV7-2 with TRBJ2-3; 12 bases map to TRBD2. CDR1 and CDR2 (germline): SGHTA, FQGNSA. The CDR3 sequence is 18 residues long. The V and J ends lost 0 bases and 10 bases, in that order; junction bases with no gene match: 14. CDR3 amino acids: CASSLARLRLAGASAQYF. The CDR3 DNA follows: TGTGCCAGCAGCTTAGCGCGGTTGAGACTAGCGGGGGCCTCGGCGCAGTATTTT.

The CDR3 spells CASSLGRIEQFF. The CDR3 bases are TGTGCCAGTAGCCTCGGACGCATTGAGCAGTTCTTC. This chain joins TRBV7-2 and TRBJ2-1; the D is unclear. CDR3 length: 12 residues. V was clipped by 9 bases and J by 9 bases, with 15 bases between them. Germline V gene lookup returns CDR1 SGHTA and CDR2 FQGNSA.

This clonotype was observed a few times. V is TRBV30 and J is TRBJ2-1; tentatively, D is TRBD2 (7 bases). Trimming left V 2 bases short and J 5 bases short, with 22 bases between. Germline values: CDR1 GTSNPN, CDR2 SVGIG (reference sequence). CDR3 size: 17 residues. Here the CDR3 DNA reads TGTGCCTGGAGTCTTTGGGGAGGGGGGTCCGGCCACAATGAGCAGTTCTTC. It specifies CAWSLWGGGSGHNEQFF.

The gene calls are TRBV6-1 and TRBJ2-5; 7 bases are a match to TRBD1. Matching the DNA end better, TRBJ2-7 makes the J call doubtful. From germline, CDR1 is MNHNS and CDR2 SASEGT. The length of the CDR3 is 17 residues. CDR3 DNA sequence: TGTGCCAGCAGTGATAACCTGGATTGGACAGGCCTCTACGAGCAGTACTTC. The encoded protein is CASSDNLDWTGLYEQYF.

V gene TRBV6-1 combines with J gene TRBJ2-2; D might be TRBD2 (5 bases). CDR1 MNHNS and CDR2 SASEGT come from the germline V gene. Between the trimmed V and J ends, which lost 4 bases and 2 bases, there was a span of 11 bases. The CDR3 runs to 15 residues. The CDR3 loop is CASSGRADNTGELFF. CDR3 DNA: TGTGCCAGCAGTGGCAGAGCGGATAACACCGGGGAGCTGTTTTTT.

This clonotype was observed many times. The chain couples TRBV7-2 to TRBJ2-3, with 8 bases aligning to TRBD2. Trimming at V came to 5 bases and at J to 0 bases, leaving 4 bases not matched to a gene. In germline, CDR1 is SGHTA, CDR2 FQGNSA. This CDR3 comprises 15 residues. CDR3 in DNA: TGTGCCAGCAGCATGGGACTAGGGAGCACAGATACGCAGTATTTT. It yields the protein CASSMGLGSTDTQYF.

This clonotype was observed a few times. The chain has TRBV7-6 and TRBJ2-7; 7 bases match TRBD1. There are 18 residues in the CDR3. CDR1 and CDR2 (germline): SGHVS, FNYEAQ. Trimming took 2 bases from V and 0 from J; bases not matched to a gene: 13. CDR3 amino acids: CASSLLGRGQRRSYEQYF. CDR3 nucleotide sequence: TGTGCCAGCAGCTTATTGGGTAGGGGACAGAGACGCTCCTACGAGCAGTACTTC.